This T cell receptor beta chain was observed in a study of T cell responses to AZD1222 COVID-19 vaccine. The sample holds one count of this clone. Its antigen is not known. Data came from immunoSEQ multiplex PCR; TCRdb stores just in-frame clones and leaves some out. The sample has 100,000 to 150,000 clones; 90% are singletons. Per germline, CDR1 SGHTA and CDR2 FQGNSA. This CDR3 region has 15 residues. Trimming stripped 3 bases from V and 6 bases from J, with 15 bases between. Findings and caveats of the study: Sampling captured repertoires only after the peak T cell response. Following two doses of AZD1222, Spike-specific TCR breadth and depth rose. Nearly half of spike-specific TCRs reportedly go after variant regions that carry no mutations.

This TCR derives from an adult in good health. The input for sequencing was peripheral blood, taken on day 0 of MenACWY control vaccination. The V and J genes are TRBV7-2 and TRBJ1-5; a weak D match, TRBD1 (5 bases). As DNA, the CDR3 is TGTGCCAGCAGCTTTGATGGGACGAGGGGTCAGCCCCAGCATTTT. This codes for CASSFDGTRGQPQHF.